This TCR beta chain was sequenced in a study of blood T cell repertoires in COVID-19. Turning to the study itself: From the United States, Italy and Spain came samples of acute and convalescent COVID-19.

This clone was seen a single time. The assay was immunoSEQ multiplex PCR, and TCRdb's table has in-frame clones only and misses some. The sample includes about 100,000 clones, under 90% seen only once; the top ten take 9.5% to 15%. Germline values: CDR1 LNHDA, CDR2 SQIVND (reference sequence). The germline V and J ends were trimmed by 7 bases and 5 bases, with 14 bases remaining between them. The CDR3 extends over 14 amino acids. The sequence was obtained from a human donor in a cohort sampled during active COVID-19. The sequencing input was peripheral blood. The chain uses TRBV19 and TRBJ2-2, with D possibly matching TRBD1 (5 bases). The CDR3 here is CASNTLQGTGELFF. CDR3 in DNA: TGTGCCAGTAACACCCTCCAGGGTACCGGGGAGCTGTTTTTT.